Included here is one TCR beta chain sequence, with context. The antigen remains unidentified. This record comes from a study of CD8 T cells in Susac syndrome. Study details: Clinical remission applied to under 10 sequenced Susac syndrome patients, and more than five had active disease. Study-wide points: Peak Susac CD8+ clonal expansion occurred in TEMRA cells and active patients. Some 15 Susac-specific public clones were found in total CD8+ repertoires and four or five in CD8+ TEMRA repertoires.

The CDR3 runs to 13 residues. V lost 7 bases to trimming and J lost 5 bases, with 15 bases between them. From germline, CDR1 is DFQATT and CDR2 SNEGSKA (reference sequence). Recently defined diagnostic criteria for definite or probable disease were fulfilled by Susac syndrome patients. RNA in amounts of about 0.45 to 1 ug was reverse transcribed with random hexamers. MiXCR, applied by TCRdb to the immunoSEQ multiplex PCR reads, yields one record per CDR3 protein. The sample has approximately 79,000 distinct CDR3 sequences; roughly 92% are singletons. Specimen: CD8+ T cells from PBMCs. This receptor was taken from a human donor with Susac syndrome. The chain joins TRBV20-1 to TRBJ2-1, with D hard to call. CDR3: CSGWARPNNEQFF. The CDR3 bases are TGCAGTGGTTGGGCGAGGCCCAACAATGAGCAGTTCTTC.